One sample yielded the 21 T cell receptor beta chains listed below, sequenced in a study of T cell responses to AZD1222 COVID-19 vaccine listed by TCRdb under 2021. The time point label of this sample denotes: baseline before first vaccination. Libraries were constructed by the immunoSEQ multiplex PCR assay. The table comes from immuneACCESS by way of TCRdb, which keeps in-frame sequences with V and J called. Part of the clones is missing from these tables; in studies checked, under half for an unresolved V gene and the rest for unknown reasons. Counted in this sample were 150,000 or so clones; around 95% of them appeared once. Approximately 0.6% of the sample goes to the ten largest clones. Here the sequenced sample was peripheral blood, taken on day 0 of AZD1222 vaccination. The receptor source for this set is an adult in good health.

The chain combines TRBV18 with TRBJ1-5, with D hard to call. Trimming took off 3 bases at V and 4 bases at J, with 10 bases between the two ends. Germline CDR1 is KGHSH and CDR2 is LQKENI. CDR3 length: 14 residues. CDR3 loop: CASSPMSENQPQHF. CDR3 nucleotides: TGTGCCAGCTCACCTATGTCGGAAAATCAGCCCCAGCATTTT.

The rearrangement links TRBV5-5 to TRBJ2-3, with a tentative D call TRBD2 (6 bases). CDR1 and CDR2 from the germline V gene are SGHKS and YYEKEE (reference sequence). V gave up 7 bases and J gave up 6 bases, with 12 bases separating them. This CDR3 contains 12 residues. The CDR3 nucleotides read TGTGCCAGCGGGGGACTGGCCGATACGCAGTATTTT. Its translation is CASGGLADTQYF.

V gene TRBV28 combines with J gene TRBJ2-7; 7 nucleotides match TRBD1. V lost 3 bases, J lost 4 bases, and 6 bases stayed unmatched. Germline CDR1 is MDHEN and CDR2 is SYDVKM. The CDR3 loop spans 14 amino acids. The CDR3 sequence is CASSFVRGSYEQYF. CDR3 bases: TGTGCCAGCAGTTTTGTCAGGGGGTCTTACGAGCAGTACTTC.

This clone has only one observation. The J gene is TRBJ1-5, the V gene TRBV12-3 or TRBV12-4; D remains unclear. Trimming cost V 10 bases and J 6 bases, with 13 bases left between them. CDR3 size: 12 residues. CDR3 DNA: TGTGCCATCCGGCCCTTAATTCAGCCCCAGCATTTT. Encoded protein: CAIRPLIQPQHF.

This clone has more than one count but fewer than ten. The chain combines TRBV19 with TRBJ1-5; D is uncertain. Germline lookup yields CDR1 LNHDA and CDR2 SQIVND (reference sequence). The V and J ends lost 3 bases and 4 bases respectively, with 13 bases between them. This CDR3 has 15 amino acids. DNA for the CDR3: TGTGCCAGTAGTATTCGCCCAAACCGGAATCAGCCCCAGCATTTT. Encoded protein: CASSIRPNRNQPQHF.

The rearrangement uses TRBV19 and TRBJ1-5, with a weak D call TRBD1 (5 bases). CDR1 is LNHDA, CDR2 SQIVND, per germline (reference sequence). The CDR3 is 14 residues long. Trimming stripped 7 bases from V and 0 bases from J, with 10 bases between. This CDR3 is CASNPDSSNQPQHF. DNA of the CDR3: TGTGCCAGTAACCCTGACAGTAGCAATCAGCCCCAGCATTTT.

The DNA for the CDR3 is TGTGCCAGCAGCTCGGGGCTGGGACAGGGAAATGAGCAGTTCTTC. Translation: CASSSGLGQGNEQFF. The chain uses TRBV13 and TRBJ2-1, with 9 nucleotides matching TRBD1. The V gene end was trimmed by 4 bases and the J gene end by 7 bases; junction bases not matched to a gene: 8. CDR1 is PRHDT, CDR2 FYEKMQ, per germline (reference sequence). The CDR3 is 15 residues long.

The rearrangement joins TRBV10-3 to TRBJ2-5, with 8 nucleotides matching TRBD2. The junction had 5 bases not matched to a gene; V was cut back by 3 bases and J by 2 bases. Looked up from germline, CDR1 is ENHRY and CDR2 is SYGVKD. This CDR3 has 15 residues. The CDR3 spells CAISDQGGRQETQYF. CDR3 DNA sequence: TGTGCCATCAGTGATCAGGGCGGGAGGCAAGAGACCCAGTACTTC.

This clone was seen only once. The chain is built from TRBV5-1 and TRBJ2-3; 7 positions match TRBD1. J lost 1 base, V lost 3 bases, and 2 bases had no gene match. The germline V gene encodes CDR1 SGHRS and CDR2 YFSETQ. This CDR3 is built from 14 residues. CDR3 sequence (DNA): TGCGCCAGCAGCTCCGGACAGGGCACAGATACGCAGTATTTT. It encodes CASSSGQGTDTQYF.

The rearrangement links TRBV24-1 to TRBJ2-7; a weak D match, TRBD2 (5 bases). This CDR3 is built from 15 residues. Germline CDR1 and CDR2: KGHDR and SFDVKD. V lost 6 bases and J 0 bases, leaving 14 bases between the germline ends. The CDR3 nucleotides are TGTGCCACCAGTCGGGGTAGGCCAGACTCCTACGAGCAGTACTTC. It translates to CATSRGRPDSYEQYF.

This chain links TRBV7-6 with TRBJ1-5; D is perhaps TRBD1 (5 bases). The CDR3 is 14 amino acids. CDR1 is SGHVS, CDR2 FNYEAQ, per germline. V was shortened by 5 bases and J by 4 bases, with 12 bases between the two germline ends. The chain's CDR3 is CASSRGSLNQPQHF. CDR3 nucleotide sequence: TGTGCCAGCAGCCGGGGGTCTTTGAATCAGCCCCAGCATTTT.

The chain joins TRBV23-1 to TRBJ1-4; 8 bases map to TRBD1. TRBV23-1 is placed among ORFs of uncertain function. V gave up 0 bases and J gave up 8 bases; unmatched junction bases: 8. The CDR3 covers 16 residues. The CDR3 bases are TGCGCCAGCAGTCAATCTAACGGGACAGGACGGGAAAAACTGTTTTTT. Translation gives CASSQSNGTGREKLFF.

The chain employs TRBV7-9 and TRBJ1-3; maybe TRBD1 (6 bases). Germline V gene data show CDR1 as SEHNR and CDR2 as FQNEAQ (reference sequence). CDR3 length equals 17 residues. Trimming stripped 1 base from V and 4 bases from J, with 17 bases between. CDR3 bases: TGTGCCAGCAGCTTAGGGGGCCTCGGGGGACAAGGAAACACCATATATTTT. This gives the protein CASSLGGLGGQGNTIYF.

The chain joins TRBV6-5 to TRBJ2-7; weak D call: TRBD2 (6 bases). V shed 5 bases and J shed 5 bases, with 13 bases lying between them. The CDR3 runs 13 residues. Germline CDR1 MNHEY, CDR2 SVGAGI. The CDR3 protein is CASSLGSMDEQYF. CDR3 coding DNA: TGTGCCAGCAGTCTCGGGAGTATGGACGAGCAGTACTTC.

The V call is TRBV3-1 (or the pseudogene TRBV3-2), the J call TRBJ1-4; 8 bases are shared with TRBD1. This CDR3 region has 17 residues. The J segment lost 8 bases and the V segment lost 1 base, leaving 12 bases of the junction unmatched. The germline CDR1 and CDR2 sequences are LGHDT and YNNKEL (reference sequence). The CDR3 bases are TGTGCCAGCAGCCAAGGAATTGGAGGGACAGGCGGAGAAAAACTGTTTTTT. Translation: CASSQGIGGTGGEKLFF.

The chain couples TRBV30 to TRBJ1-6; D not resolved. This CDR3 has 16 residues. Germline V gives CDR1 GTSNPN, CDR2 SVGIG (reference sequence). V was shortened by 4 bases and J by 0 bases, with 13 bases between the two germline ends. Here the CDR3 reads CAWTPGRSSYNSPLHF. The CDR3 DNA sequence: TGTGCCTGGACCCCGGGAAGGAGCTCCTATAATTCACCCCTCCACTTT.

The chain links TRBV6-5 to TRBJ1-3; 7 bases are a match to TRBD1. V was clipped by 4 bases and J by 2 bases; unmatched bases: 5. The length of the CDR3 is 15 residues. Germline CDR1 and CDR2: MNHEY and SVGAGI. The CDR3 spells CASSLLTGAGNTIYF. In DNA form, the CDR3 reads TGTGCCAGCAGTTTGCTAACAGGGGCTGGAAACACCATATATTTT.

This clone occurred once. The chain combines TRBV7-2 with TRBJ2-1; D gene uncertain. V shed 5 bases and J shed 4 bases, with 15 bases lying between them. Germline CDR1 and CDR2: SGHTA and FQGNSA. The CDR3 consists of 15 residues. Written as DNA, the CDR3 is TGTGCCAGCAGCCAGACGGCCAGGTCTTACAATGAGCAGTTCTTC. This codes for CASSQTARSYNEQFF.

There are a few counts of this clone. V and J are TRBV5-6 and TRBJ2-7; no clear D. V shed 2 bases and J shed 10 bases, with 10 bases lying between them. CDR1 is SGHDT, CDR2 YYEEEE, per germline. This CDR3 contains 11 residues. CDR3 DNA: TGTGCCAGCAGCTTTGTCTCAGAACAGTACTTC. Protein product: CASSFVSEQYF.

The chain uses TRBV10-3 and TRBJ1-1; 7 positions match TRBD1. Trimming removed 2 bases from V and 1 base from J; junction bases left unmatched: 7. This CDR3 is 16 amino acids long. The germline CDR1 and CDR2 sequences are ENHRY and SYGVKD. CDR3 loop: CAISEPHRTGNTEAFF. The DNA for the CDR3 is TGTGCCATCAGTGAGCCCCACCGGACAGGGAACACTGAAGCTTTCTTT.

The CDR3 loop reads CASSHPGGHYGYTF. CDR3 nucleotide sequence: TGTGCCAGCAGCCATCCGGGAGGTCACTATGGCTACACCTTC. This chain joins TRBV7-9 and TRBJ1-2; D is ambiguous. CDR3 length: 14 amino acids. Germline V lookup: CDR1 SEHNR, CDR2 FQNEAQ (reference sequence). V dropped 5 bases and J dropped 3 bases, with 13 bases sitting between them.